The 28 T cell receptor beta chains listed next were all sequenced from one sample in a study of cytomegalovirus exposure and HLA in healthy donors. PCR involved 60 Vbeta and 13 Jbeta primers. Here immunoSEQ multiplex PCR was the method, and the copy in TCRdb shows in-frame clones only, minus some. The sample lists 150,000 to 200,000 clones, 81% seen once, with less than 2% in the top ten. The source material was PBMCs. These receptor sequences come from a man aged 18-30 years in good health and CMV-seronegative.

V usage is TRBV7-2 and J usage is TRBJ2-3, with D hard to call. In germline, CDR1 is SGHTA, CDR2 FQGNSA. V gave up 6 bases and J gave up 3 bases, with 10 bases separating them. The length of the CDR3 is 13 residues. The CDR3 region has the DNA TGTGCCAGCAGAAAGGAGCCTACAGATACGCAGTATTTT. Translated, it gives CASRKEPTDTQYF.

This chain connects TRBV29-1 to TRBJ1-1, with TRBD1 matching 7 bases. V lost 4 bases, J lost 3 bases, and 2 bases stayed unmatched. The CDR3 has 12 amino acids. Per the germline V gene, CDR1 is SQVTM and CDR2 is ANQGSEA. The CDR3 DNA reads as TGCAGCGTTGTCGGACAGGACACTGAAGCTTTCTTT. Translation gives CSVVGQDTEAFF. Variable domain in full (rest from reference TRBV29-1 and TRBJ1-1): SAVISQKPSRDICQRGTSLTIQCQVDSQVTMMFWYRQQPGQSLTLIATANQGSEATYESGFVIDKFPISRPNLTFSTLTVSNMSPEDSSIYLCSVVGQDTEAFFGQGTRLTVV.

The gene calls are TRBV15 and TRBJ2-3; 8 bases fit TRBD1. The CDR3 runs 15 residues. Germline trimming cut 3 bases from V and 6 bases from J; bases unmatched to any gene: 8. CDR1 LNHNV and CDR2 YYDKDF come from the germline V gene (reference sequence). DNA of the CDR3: TGTGCCACCAGCAGTGCAGGGGGCTTGGGGGATACGCAGTATTTT. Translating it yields CATSSAGGLGDTQYF.

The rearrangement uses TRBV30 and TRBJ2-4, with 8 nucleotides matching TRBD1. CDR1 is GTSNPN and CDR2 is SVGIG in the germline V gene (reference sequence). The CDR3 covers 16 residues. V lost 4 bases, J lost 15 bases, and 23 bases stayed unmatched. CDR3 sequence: CAWTRGQGSRDWNLYF. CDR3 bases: TGTGCCTGGACTCGCGGACAGGGTTCGCGGGATTGGAATTTGTACTTC.

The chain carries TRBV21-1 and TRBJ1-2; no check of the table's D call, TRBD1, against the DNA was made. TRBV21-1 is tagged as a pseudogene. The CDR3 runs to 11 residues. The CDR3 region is CALYRDYGYTF. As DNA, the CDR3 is TGTGCCTTGTACAGGGACTATGGCTACACCTTC.

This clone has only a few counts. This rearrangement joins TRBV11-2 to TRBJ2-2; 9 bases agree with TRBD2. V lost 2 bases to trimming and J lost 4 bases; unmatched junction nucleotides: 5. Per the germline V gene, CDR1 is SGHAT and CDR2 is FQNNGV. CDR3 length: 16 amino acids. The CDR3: CASSLWREGPTGELFF. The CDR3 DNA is TGTGCCAGCAGCTTATGGCGGGAGGGCCCCACCGGGGAGCTGTTTTTT.

CDR3 bases: TGTGCCAGCAGCGGGACTCGCGGCACAGATACGCAGTATTTT. Translated, it gives CASSGTRGTDTQYF. The chain combines TRBV7-9 with TRBJ2-3; tentatively, D is TRBD2 (6 bases). The CDR3 covers 14 residues. The ends were cut back, 5 bases at V and 1 base at J, with 10 bases in the middle. Germline CDR1 SEHNR, CDR2 FQNEAQ (reference sequence).

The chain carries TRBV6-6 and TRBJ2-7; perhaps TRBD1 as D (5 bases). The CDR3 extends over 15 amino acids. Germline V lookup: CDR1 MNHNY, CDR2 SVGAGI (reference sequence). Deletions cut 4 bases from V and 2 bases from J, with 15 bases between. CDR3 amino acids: CASSSEGRVPYEQYF. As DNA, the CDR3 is TGTGCCAGCAGTTCCGAAGGCAGGGTCCCCTACGAGCAGTACTTC.

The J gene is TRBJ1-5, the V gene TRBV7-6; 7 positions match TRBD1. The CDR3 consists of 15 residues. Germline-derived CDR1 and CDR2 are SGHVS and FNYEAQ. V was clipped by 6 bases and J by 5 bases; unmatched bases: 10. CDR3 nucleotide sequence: TGTGCCAGCAGTTCAGGGGGTATAGGCTATCAGCCCCAGCATTTT. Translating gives CASSSGGIGYQPQHF.

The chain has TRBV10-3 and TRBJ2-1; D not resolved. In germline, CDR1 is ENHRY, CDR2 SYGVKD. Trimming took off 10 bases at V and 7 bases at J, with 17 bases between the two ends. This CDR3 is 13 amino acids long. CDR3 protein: CATASLAGNEQFF. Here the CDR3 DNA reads TGTGCCACCGCGAGTTTGGCCGGGAATGAGCAGTTCTTC.

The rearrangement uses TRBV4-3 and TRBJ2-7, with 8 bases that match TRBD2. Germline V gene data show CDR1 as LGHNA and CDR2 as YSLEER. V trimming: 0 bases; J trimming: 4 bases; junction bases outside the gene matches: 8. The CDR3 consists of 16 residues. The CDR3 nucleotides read TGCGCCAGCAGCCAAGATTCGGGGGGGGGAGTTTACGAGCAGTACTTC. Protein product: CASSQDSGGGVYEQYF.

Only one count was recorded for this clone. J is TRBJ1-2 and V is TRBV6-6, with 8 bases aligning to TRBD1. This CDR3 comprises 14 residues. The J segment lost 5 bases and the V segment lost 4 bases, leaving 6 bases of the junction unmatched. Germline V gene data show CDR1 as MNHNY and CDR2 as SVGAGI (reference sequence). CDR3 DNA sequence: TGTGCCAGCAGTTCGGCCGGACAGGGATATGGCTACACCTTC. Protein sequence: CASSSAGQGYGYTF.

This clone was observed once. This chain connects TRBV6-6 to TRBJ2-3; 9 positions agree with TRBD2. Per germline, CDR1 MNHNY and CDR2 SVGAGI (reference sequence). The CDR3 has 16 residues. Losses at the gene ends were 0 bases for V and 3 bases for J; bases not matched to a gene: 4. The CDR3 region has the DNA TGTGCCAGCAGTTACTCAGGCGGGAGGGGTACAGATACGCAGTATTTT. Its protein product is CASSYSGGRGTDTQYF.

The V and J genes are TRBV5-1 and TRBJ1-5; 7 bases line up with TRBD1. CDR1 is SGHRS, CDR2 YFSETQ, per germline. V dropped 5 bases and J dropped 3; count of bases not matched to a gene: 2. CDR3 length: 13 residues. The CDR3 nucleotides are TGCGCCAGCAGTACAGGGGTCAATCAGCCCCAGCATTTT. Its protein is CASSTGVNQPQHF.

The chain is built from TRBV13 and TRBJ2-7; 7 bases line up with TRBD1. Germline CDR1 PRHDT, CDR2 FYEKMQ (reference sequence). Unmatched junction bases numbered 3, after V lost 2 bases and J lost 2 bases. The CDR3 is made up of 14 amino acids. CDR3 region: CASSLTGVTYEQYF. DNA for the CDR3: TGTGCCAGCAGCTTAACAGGGGTCACCTACGAGCAGTACTTC.

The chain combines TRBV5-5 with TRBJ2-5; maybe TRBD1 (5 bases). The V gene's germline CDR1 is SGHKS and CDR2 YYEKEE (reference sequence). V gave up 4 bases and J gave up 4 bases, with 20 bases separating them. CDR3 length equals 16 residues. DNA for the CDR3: TGTGCCAGCAGCCTCCGGCGACACTCCACAGGAGAGACCCAGTACTTC. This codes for CASSLRRHSTGETQYF.

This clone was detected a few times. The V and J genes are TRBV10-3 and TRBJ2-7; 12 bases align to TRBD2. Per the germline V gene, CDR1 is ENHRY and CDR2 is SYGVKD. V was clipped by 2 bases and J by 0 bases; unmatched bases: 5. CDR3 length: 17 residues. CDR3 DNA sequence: TGTGCCATCAGTGAGGGGCTGACTAGCGGGAGCTCCTACGAGCAGTACTTC. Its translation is CAISEGLTSGSSYEQYF.

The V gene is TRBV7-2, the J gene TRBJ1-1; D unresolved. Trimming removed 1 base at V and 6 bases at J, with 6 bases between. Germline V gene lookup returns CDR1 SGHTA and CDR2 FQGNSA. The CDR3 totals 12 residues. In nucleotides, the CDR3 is TGTGCCAGCAGCTTAGATGGGCCTGAAGCTTTCTTT. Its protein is CASSLDGPEAFF.

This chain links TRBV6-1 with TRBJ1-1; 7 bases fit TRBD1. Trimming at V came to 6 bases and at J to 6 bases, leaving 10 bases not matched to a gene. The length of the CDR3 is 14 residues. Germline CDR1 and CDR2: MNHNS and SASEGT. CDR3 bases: TGTGCCAGCAGGGAGGACAGGTATAGACCTGAAGCTTTCTTT. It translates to CASREDRYRPEAFF.

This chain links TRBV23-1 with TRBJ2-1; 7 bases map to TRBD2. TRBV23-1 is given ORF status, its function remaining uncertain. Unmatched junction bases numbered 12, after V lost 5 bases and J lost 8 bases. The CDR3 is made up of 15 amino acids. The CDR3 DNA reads TGCGCCAGCAGTTCTACTAGCGAGCTTGGGGATGAGCAGTTCTTC. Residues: CASSSTSELGDEQFF.

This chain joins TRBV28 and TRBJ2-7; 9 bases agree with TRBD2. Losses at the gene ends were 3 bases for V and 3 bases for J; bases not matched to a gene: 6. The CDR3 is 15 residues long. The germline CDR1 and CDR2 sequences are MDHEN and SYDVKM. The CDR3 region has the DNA TGTGCCAGCAGTTTCGAGAGTAGCGGGAGCTACGAGCAGTACTTC. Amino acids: CASSFESSGSYEQYF.

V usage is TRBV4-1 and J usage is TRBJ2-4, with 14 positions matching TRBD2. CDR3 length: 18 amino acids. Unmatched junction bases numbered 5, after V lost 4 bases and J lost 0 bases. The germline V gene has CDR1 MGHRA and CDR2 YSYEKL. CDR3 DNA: TGCGCCAGCAGCCCCGGACTAGCGGGGGGACTAGCCAAAAACATTCAGTACTTC. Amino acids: CASSPGLAGGLAKNIQYF.

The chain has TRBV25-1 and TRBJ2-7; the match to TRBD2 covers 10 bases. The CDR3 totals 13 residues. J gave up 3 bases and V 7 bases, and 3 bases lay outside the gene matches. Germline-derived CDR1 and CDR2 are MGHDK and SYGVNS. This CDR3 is CASTPSGGYEQYF. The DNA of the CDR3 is TGTGCCAGCACCCCTAGCGGGGGCTACGAGCAGTACTTC.

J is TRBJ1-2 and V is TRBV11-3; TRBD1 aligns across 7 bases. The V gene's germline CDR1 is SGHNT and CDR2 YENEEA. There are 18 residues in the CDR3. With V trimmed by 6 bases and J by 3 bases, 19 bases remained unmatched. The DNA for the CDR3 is TGTGCCAGCAGTAAGGGGACAGCCCAATACAAAGGTGACTATGGCTACACCTTC. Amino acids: CASSKGTAQYKGDYGYTF.

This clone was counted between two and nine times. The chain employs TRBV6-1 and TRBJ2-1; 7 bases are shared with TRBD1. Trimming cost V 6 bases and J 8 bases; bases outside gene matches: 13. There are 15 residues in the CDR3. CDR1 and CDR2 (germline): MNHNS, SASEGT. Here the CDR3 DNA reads TGTGCCAGCAGGCTCATAGGGGGACAGTATGATGAGCAGTTCTTC. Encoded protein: CASRLIGGQYDEQFF.

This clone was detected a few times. The CDR3 here is CASSTNPRRYYSYEQYF. The DNA for the CDR3 is TGTGCCAGCAGCACTAATCCGAGGAGATATTACTCCTACGAGCAGTACTTC. The rearrangement uses TRBV11-3 and TRBJ2-7, with D unresolved. Germline-derived CDR1 and CDR2 are SGHNT and YENEEA. The CDR3 totals 17 residues. V was shortened by 5 bases and J by 0 bases, with 20 bases between the two germline ends.

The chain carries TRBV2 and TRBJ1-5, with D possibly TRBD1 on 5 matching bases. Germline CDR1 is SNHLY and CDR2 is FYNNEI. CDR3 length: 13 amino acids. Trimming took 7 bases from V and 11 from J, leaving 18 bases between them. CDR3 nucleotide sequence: TGTGCCAGCAAGGAGGGACCAGCGGGGACCCAGCATTTT. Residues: CASKEGPAGTQHF.

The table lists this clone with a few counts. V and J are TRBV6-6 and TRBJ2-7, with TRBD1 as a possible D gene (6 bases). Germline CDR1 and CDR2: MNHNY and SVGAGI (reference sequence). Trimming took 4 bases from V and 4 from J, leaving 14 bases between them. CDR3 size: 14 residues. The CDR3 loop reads CASSSSGQIYEQYF. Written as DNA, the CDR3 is TGTGCCAGCAGTTCCTCGGGACAAATATACGAGCAGTACTTC.